The sequence of this T cell receptor (beta chain) was determined in a study of cytomegalovirus exposure and HLA in healthy donors. Sequencing used immunoSEQ multiplex PCR; TCRdb keeps in-frame clones, though not all of them. This table holds 150,000 to 200,000 clones, 88% found once. The source material was PBMCs. This receptor was obtained from a man between 18 and 29 years old in good health and CMV-seronegative.

The CDR3 DNA reads TGTGCCCAAAGACGAGAGGGCACTGAAGCTTTCTTT. It translates to CAQRREGTEAFF. The genes are TRBV2 and TRBJ1-1; D unresolved. V was shortened by 11 bases and J by 4 bases, with 14 bases between the two germline ends. CDR3 length: 12 amino acids. In germline, CDR1 is SNHLY, CDR2 FYNNEI.